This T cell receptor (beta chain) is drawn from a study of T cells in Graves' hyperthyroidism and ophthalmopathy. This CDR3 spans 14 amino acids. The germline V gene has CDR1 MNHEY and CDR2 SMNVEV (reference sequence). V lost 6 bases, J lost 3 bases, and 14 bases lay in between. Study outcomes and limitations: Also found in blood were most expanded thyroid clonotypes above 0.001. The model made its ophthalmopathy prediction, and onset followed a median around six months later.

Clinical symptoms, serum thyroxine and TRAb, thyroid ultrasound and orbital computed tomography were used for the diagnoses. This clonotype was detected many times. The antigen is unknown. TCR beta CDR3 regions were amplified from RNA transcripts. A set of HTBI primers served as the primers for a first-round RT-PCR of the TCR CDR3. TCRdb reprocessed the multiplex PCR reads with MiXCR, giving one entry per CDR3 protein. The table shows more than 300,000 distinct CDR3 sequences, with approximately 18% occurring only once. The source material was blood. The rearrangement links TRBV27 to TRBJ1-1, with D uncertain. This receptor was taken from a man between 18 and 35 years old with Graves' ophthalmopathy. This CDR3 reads CASSTTPSDTEAFF. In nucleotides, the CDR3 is TGTGCCAGCAGCACGACCCCGTCTGACACTGAAGCTTTCTTT.